The 10 T cell receptor beta chains in this list originate from one sample, sequenced in a study of T cell responses to AZD1222 COVID-19 vaccine. Clones were sequenced by immunoSEQ multiplex PCR, and TCRdb holds only the in-frame ones, with some missing. The sample lists roughly 150,000 clones, 87% occurring once. This material consisted of peripheral blood, taken 28 days after the second AZD1222 dose. The receptors were gathered from an adult who received the AZD1222 COVID-19 vaccine.

The gene calls are TRBV18 and TRBJ2-7, with D hard to call. V was cut by 0 bases and J by 2 bases, with 5 bases left in between. This CDR3 is 13 amino acids long. Germline V gene data show CDR1 as KGHSH and CDR2 as LQKENI. CDR3 sequence reads: CASSPPLAYEQYF. The CDR3 DNA is TGTGCCAGCTCACCACCACTCGCCTACGAGCAGTACTTC.

V usage is TRBV3-1 (or the pseudogene TRBV3-2) and J usage is TRBJ2-2; a weak D match, TRBD2 (6 bases). This CDR3 spans 14 amino acids. Between the trimmed V and J ends, which lost 4 bases and 3 bases, there was a span of 9 bases. Germline loops: CDR1 LGHDT, CDR2 YNNKEL (reference sequence). This CDR3 reads CASSPPGDTGELFF. The DNA of the CDR3 is TGTGCCAGCAGCCCCCCGGGAGACACCGGGGAGCTGTTTTTT.

This chain connects TRBV19 to TRBJ1-2; 9 bases are shared with TRBD1. V lost 6 bases to trimming and J lost 3 bases; unmatched junction nucleotides: 2. Per the germline V gene, CDR1 is LNHDA and CDR2 is SQIVND (reference sequence). The CDR3 runs 13 residues. In nucleotides, the CDR3 is TGTGCCAGTAGAGGGGACAGGGACTATGGCTACACCTTC. Protein product: CASRGDRDYGYTF.

The chain carries TRBV14 and TRBJ2-7; 14 bases line up with TRBD2. The CDR3 runs 18 residues. CDR1 is SGHDN, CDR2 FVKESK, per germline. Trimming removed 4 bases from V and 2 bases from J; junction bases left unmatched: 10. CDR3 in amino acids: CASSLTGTSGGEPYEQYF. DNA for the CDR3: TGTGCCAGCAGCCTAACCGGGACTAGCGGGGGTGAACCCTACGAGCAGTACTTC.

The chain links TRBV12-5 to TRBJ1-1; TRBD1 matches 9 bases. Germline CDR1 LGHNT, CDR2 FRNRAP. V was clipped by 4 bases and J by 1 base; unmatched bases: 7. The length of the CDR3 is 16 residues. CDR3 loop: CASGYTGGGWNTEAFF. In DNA, the CDR3 is TGTGCTAGTGGTTATACAGGGGGCGGTTGGAACACTGAAGCTTTCTTT.

V and J are TRBV7-6 and TRBJ1-5; D perhaps matches TRBD1 (5 bases). V shed 5 bases and J shed 7 bases, with 18 bases lying between them. The CDR3 covers 15 residues. Per the germline V gene, CDR1 is SGHVS and CDR2 is FNYEAQ. The CDR3 protein is CASSKDGGMRQPQHF. CDR3 bases: TGTGCCAGCAGCAAAGACGGGGGAATGAGACAGCCCCAGCATTTT.

V is TRBV5-4 and J is TRBJ2-2; 9 bases align to TRBD2. The germline V gene has CDR1 SGHNT and CDR2 YYREEE (reference sequence). V was pared by 0 bases and J by 3 bases, with 9 bases of the junction left unmatched. This CDR3 spans 18 amino acids. CDR3 loop: CASSLGGGVTLDTGELFF. The CDR3, as DNA: TGTGCCAGCAGCTTGGGCGGGGGGGTAACCTTGGACACCGGGGAGCTGTTTTTT.

V and J are TRBV7-9 and TRBJ2-1; 12 bases are shared with TRBD2. Trimming took 2 bases from V and 4 from J; bases not matched to a gene: 0. CDR3 size: 15 residues. Germline-derived CDR1 and CDR2 are SEHNR and FQNEAQ (reference sequence). DNA for the CDR3: TGTGCCAGCAGCTTACTAGCGGGGGGGTACAATGAGCAGTTCTTC. Residues: CASSLLAGGYNEQFF.

The J gene is TRBJ1-2, the V gene TRBV27; TRBD1 is a possible D gene (6 bases). CDR1 and CDR2 from the germline V gene are MNHEY and SMNVEV (reference sequence). V lost 6 bases and J lost 7, with 18 bases in between. The CDR3 is 14 residues long. The CDR3 bases are TGTGCCAGCAGGAGCCGGGACAAGACCCCTGGCTACACCTTC. It yields the protein CASRSRDKTPGYTF.

The gene calls are TRBV5-6 and TRBJ2-2; TRBD2 might be the D (6 bases). Trimming took off 4 bases at V and 5 bases at J, with 6 bases between the two ends. The CDR3 length is 12 residues. The germline gives CDR1 SGHDT, CDR2 YYEEEE. CDR3 bases: TGTGCCAGCAGCCGGGGGACCGGGGAGCTGTTTTTT. Its protein product is CASSRGTGELFF.